This T cell receptor beta chain was captured in a study of CD8 T cells in ankylosing spondylitis. This clonotype showed up many times. Its target is unknown. Generation of TCR beta libraries employed quantitative 5'-RACE incorporating molecular barcodes. Using its own MiXCR run on the 5' RACE reads, TCRdb lists one record per CDR3 protein. The table has around 250,000 distinct CDR3 sequences, around 11% seen once; the top ten hold roughly 6.8%. The study's findings and limits: Past studies reported some motif variants in reactive arthritis synovial fluid and blood. What appeared characteristic of ankylosing spondylitis blood was a TCR beta motif of 7 or 8 highly homologous variants.

The junction had 4 bases not matched to a gene; V was cut back by 3 bases and J by 6 bases. Germline V gene lookup returns CDR1 DFQATT and CDR2 SNEGSKA (reference sequence). This CDR3 is built from 14 residues. The sequence came from a male donor with ankylosing spondylitis or in good health (not recorded which). Sequencing used blood, either unsorted or a sorted T cell fraction (not recorded which). The chain employs TRBV20-1 and TRBJ2-1; TRBD2 matches 11 bases. CDR3: CSARVAGGPNEQFF. The CDR3 region has the DNA TGCAGTGCTAGGGTAGCGGGAGGGCCCAATGAGCAGTTCTTC.